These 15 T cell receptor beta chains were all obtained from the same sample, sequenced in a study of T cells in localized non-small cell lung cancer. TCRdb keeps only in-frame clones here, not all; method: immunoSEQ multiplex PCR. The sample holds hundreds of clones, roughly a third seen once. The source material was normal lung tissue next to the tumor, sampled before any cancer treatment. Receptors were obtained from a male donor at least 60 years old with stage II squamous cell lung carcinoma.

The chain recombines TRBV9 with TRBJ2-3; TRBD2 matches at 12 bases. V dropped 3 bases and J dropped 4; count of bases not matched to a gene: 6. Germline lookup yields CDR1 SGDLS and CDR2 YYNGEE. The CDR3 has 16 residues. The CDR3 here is CASSERLAGAADTQYF. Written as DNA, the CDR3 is TGTGCCAGCAGCGAACGACTAGCGGGAGCGGCAGATACGCAGTATTTT.

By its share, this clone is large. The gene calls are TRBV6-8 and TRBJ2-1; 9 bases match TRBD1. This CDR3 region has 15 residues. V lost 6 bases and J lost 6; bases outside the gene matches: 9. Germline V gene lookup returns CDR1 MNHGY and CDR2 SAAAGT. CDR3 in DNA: TGTGCCAGCAGCAAGAAGGGACAGGGCCCCAATGAGCAGTTCTTC. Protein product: CASSKKGQGPNEQFF.

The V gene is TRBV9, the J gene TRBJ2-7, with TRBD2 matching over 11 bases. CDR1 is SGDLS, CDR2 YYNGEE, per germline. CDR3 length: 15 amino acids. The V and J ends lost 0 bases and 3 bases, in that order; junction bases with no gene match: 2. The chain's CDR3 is CASSVETSGIYEQYF. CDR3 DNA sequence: TGTGCCAGCAGCGTAGAGACTAGCGGGATCTACGAGCAGTACTTC.

The CDR3 region is CASSPLSKADTEAFF. CDR3 DNA sequence: TGTGCCAGCTCGCCCCTGTCCAAGGCGGACACTGAAGCTTTCTTT. The rearrangement uses TRBV18 and TRBJ1-1; D is uncertain. V was pared by 6 bases and J by 3 bases, with 17 bases between. Germline-derived CDR1 and CDR2 are KGHSH and LQKENI. The CDR3 runs 15 residues.

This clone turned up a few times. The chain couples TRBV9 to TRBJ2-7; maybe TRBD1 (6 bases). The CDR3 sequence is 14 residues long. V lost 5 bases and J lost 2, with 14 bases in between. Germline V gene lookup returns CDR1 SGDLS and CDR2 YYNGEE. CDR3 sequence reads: CASRKTGTTYEQYF. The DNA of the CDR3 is TGTGCCAGCAGGAAGACCGGGACAACCTACGAGCAGTACTTC.

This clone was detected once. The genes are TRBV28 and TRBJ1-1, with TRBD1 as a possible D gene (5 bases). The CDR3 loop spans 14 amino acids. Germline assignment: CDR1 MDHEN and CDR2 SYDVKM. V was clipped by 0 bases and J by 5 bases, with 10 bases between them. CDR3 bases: TGTGCCAGCAGTTTATGGGCGGGGCAGACTGAAGCTTTCTTT. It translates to CASSLWAGQTEAFF.

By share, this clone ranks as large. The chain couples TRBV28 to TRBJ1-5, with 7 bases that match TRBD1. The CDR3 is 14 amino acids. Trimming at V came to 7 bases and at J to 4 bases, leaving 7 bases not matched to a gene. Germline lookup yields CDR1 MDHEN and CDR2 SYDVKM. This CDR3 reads CASNKQQGNQPQHF. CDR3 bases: TGTGCCAGCAACAAACAACAGGGGAATCAGCCCCAGCATTTT.

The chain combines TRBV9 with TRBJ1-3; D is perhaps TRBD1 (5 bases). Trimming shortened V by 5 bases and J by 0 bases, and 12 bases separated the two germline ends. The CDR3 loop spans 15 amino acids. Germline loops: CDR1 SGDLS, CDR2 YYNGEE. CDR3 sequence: CASSGPGSSGNTIYF. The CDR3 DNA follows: TGTGCCAGCAGTGGTCCAGGGTCCTCTGGAAACACCATATATTTT.

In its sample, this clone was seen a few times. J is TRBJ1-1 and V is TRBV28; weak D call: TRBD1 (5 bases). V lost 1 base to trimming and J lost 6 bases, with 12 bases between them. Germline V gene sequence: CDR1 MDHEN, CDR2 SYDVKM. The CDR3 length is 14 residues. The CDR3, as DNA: TGTGCCAGCAGTTTATCCTCCAGGGCGGCTGAAGCTTTCTTT. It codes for CASSLSSRAAEAFF.

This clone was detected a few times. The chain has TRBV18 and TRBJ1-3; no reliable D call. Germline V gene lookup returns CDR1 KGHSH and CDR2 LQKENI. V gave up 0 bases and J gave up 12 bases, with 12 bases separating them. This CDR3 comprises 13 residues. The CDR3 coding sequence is TGTGCCAGCTCACCACCGATGACGCGAGACATATATTTT. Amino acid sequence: CASSPPMTRDIYF.

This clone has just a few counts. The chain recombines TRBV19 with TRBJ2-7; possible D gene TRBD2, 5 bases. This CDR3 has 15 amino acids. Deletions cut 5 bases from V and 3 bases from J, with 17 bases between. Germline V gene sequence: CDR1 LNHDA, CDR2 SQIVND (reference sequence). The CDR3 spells CASSDQTRAGYEQYF. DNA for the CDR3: TGTGCCAGTAGTGACCAGACGAGGGCGGGCTACGAGCAGTACTTC.

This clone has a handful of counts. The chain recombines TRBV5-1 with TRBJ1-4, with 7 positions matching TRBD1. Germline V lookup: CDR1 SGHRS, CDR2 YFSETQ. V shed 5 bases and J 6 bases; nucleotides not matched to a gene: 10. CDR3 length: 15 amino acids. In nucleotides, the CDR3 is TGCGCCAGCAGGTCATACGGGACAGTTGATGAAAAACTGTTTTTT. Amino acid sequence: CASRSYGTVDEKLFF.

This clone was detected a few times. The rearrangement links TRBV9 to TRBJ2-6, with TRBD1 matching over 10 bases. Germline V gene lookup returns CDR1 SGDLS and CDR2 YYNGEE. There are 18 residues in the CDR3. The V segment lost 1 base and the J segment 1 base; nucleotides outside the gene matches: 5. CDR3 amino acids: CASSVSGTGASGANVLTF. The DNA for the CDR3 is TGTGCCAGCAGCGTATCGGGGACAGGGGCGTCTGGGGCCAACGTCCTGACTTTC. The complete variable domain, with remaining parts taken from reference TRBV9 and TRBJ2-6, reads DSGVTQTPKHLITATGQRVTLRCSPRSGDLSVYWYQQSLDQGLQFLIQYYNGEERAKGNILERFSAQQFPDLHSELNLSSLELGDSALYFCASSVSGTGASGANVLTFGAGSRLTVL.

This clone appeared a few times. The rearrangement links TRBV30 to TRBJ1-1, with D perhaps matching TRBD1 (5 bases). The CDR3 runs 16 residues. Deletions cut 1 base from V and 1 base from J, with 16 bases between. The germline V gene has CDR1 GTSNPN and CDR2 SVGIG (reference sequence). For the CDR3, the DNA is TGTGCCTGGAGTGGGGCTTCGTGGGGGTCGAACACTGAAGCTTTCTTT. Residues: CAWSGASWGSNTEAFF.

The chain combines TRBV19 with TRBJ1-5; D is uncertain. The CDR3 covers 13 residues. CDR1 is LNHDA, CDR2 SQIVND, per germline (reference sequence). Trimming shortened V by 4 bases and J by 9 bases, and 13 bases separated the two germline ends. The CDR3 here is CASSTVPPGPQHF. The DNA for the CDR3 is TGTGCCAGTAGTACCGTCCCCCCAGGGCCCCAGCATTTT.